This entry lists 23 T cell receptor beta chains sequenced from one sample in a study of CD8+ T cells in alopecia areata (dated by TCRdb to 2016 to 2019). The library was generated by the immunoSEQ multiplex PCR assay. For TCR sequencing, RNA was extracted from every sample and reverse transcribed into cDNA to serve as template. This immuneACCESS table, as held by TCRdb, lists in-frame sequences with V and J called but not all clones. Of the missing ones, under half trace to an unresolved V gene in checked studies; the others have no known cause. The table for this sample lists 60,000 to 65,000 clones; roughly 40% of them were counted only once. The ten biggest clones cover 51% of the sample. Specimen: NKG2D-low CD8+ T cells sorted from blood. The cell subset or site label, read with the paper, signifies: sorted CD8+ NKG2D-low blood T cells. These receptors all stem from a human donor with alopecia areata.

This clone turned up a few times. The genes are TRBV6-5 and TRBJ2-7; D is possibly TRBD1 (6 bases). This CDR3 contains 13 residues. CDR1 is MNHEY and CDR2 is SVGAGI in the germline V gene. V was pared by 5 bases and J by 5 bases, with 13 bases between. The CDR3 protein is CASSTTGIHEQYF. Here the CDR3 DNA reads TGTGCCAGCAGTACTACAGGGATCCACGAGCAGTACTTC.

In its sample, this clone was seen a few times. CDR3 residues: CSVEGQTGGRGYEQYF. The CDR3 DNA sequence: TGCAGCGTTGAAGGTCAGACGGGGGGGAGAGGGTACGAGCAGTACTTC. The chain recombines TRBV29-1 with TRBJ2-7, with 8 nucleotides matching TRBD2. V gave up 1 base and J gave up 4 bases; unmatched junction bases: 12. The germline V gene has CDR1 SQVTM and CDR2 ANQGSEA. The CDR3 runs 16 residues.

V gene TRBV29-1 combines with J gene TRBJ1-2; TRBD1 might be the D (6 bases). Germline CDR1 reads SQVTM; CDR2 reads ANQGSEA. The CDR3 length is 14 residues. V lost 6 bases to trimming and J lost 2 bases, with 16 bases between them. The CDR3 loop reads CSVEGVARNYGYTF. CDR3 in DNA: TGCAGCGTCGAGGGGGTTGCGAGGAACTATGGCTACACCTTC.

This clone was found a few times. The chain has TRBV29-1 and TRBJ2-6, with D hard to call. Trimming removed 4 bases at V and 1 base at J, with 14 bases between. The CDR3 contains 16 residues. From germline, CDR1 is SQVTM and CDR2 ANQGSEA. Here the CDR3 DNA reads TGCAGCGTTGTCTTGACCGAAATATCTGGGGCCAACGTCCTGACTTTC. It encodes CSVVLTEISGANVLTF.

This chain joins TRBV7-9 and TRBJ2-2, with TRBD2 as a possible D gene (6 bases). From germline, CDR1 is SEHNR and CDR2 FQNEAQ (reference sequence). The CDR3 extends over 15 amino acids. Trimming cost V 6 bases and J 5 bases, with 16 bases left between them. CDR3: CASSRDGGTTGELFF. Written as DNA, the CDR3 is TGTGCCAGCAGTCGGGACGGAGGGACGACCGGGGAGCTGTTTTTT. The entire variable domain, with the rest obtained from reference TRBV7-9 and TRBJ2-2, is as follows: DTGVSQNPRHKITKRGQNVTFRCDPISEHNRLYWYRQTLGQGPEFLTYFQNEAQLEKSRLLSDRFSAERPKGSFSTLEIQRTEQGDSAMYLCASSRDGGTTGELFFGEGSRLTVL.

This clone occurred a few times. The V and J genes are TRBV15 and TRBJ2-3; no clear D. Trimming removed 0 bases from V and 5 bases from J, with 6 bases in between. The CDR3 is 13 residues long. CDR1 LNHNV and CDR2 YYDKDF come from the germline V gene (reference sequence). In DNA form, the CDR3 reads TGTGCCACCAGCAGAGAGGGTATAGATACGCAGTATTTT. Translation gives CATSREGIDTQYF.

This clone showed up just a few times. This chain uses TRBV28 with TRBJ2-3, with D hard to call. The CDR3 sequence is 15 residues long. V was cut by 1 base and J by 0 bases, with 8 bases left in between. Germline values: CDR1 MDHEN, CDR2 SYDVKM. The CDR3 spells CASSLLAVSTDTQYF. Written as DNA, the CDR3 is TGTGCCAGCAGTTTATTAGCAGTAAGCACAGATACGCAGTATTTT.

This clone showed up just a few times. The chain has TRBV7-9 and TRBJ2-5; TRBD1 might be the D (6 bases). CDR3 length: 16 residues. Germline V gene sequence: CDR1 SEHNR, CDR2 FQNEAQ (reference sequence). The V end was cut by 4 bases, the J end by 3 bases, with 18 bases between. The CDR3 DNA follows: TGTGCCAGCAGCTCGCCGAGACAGGATCCCGAAGAGACCCAGTACTTC. Translating it yields CASSSPRQDPEETQYF.

This rearrangement joins TRBV5-6 to TRBJ2-3; a possible D gene is TRBD2 (5 bases). The germline gives CDR1 SGHDT, CDR2 YYEEEE. CDR3 length: 15 amino acids. The ends were cut back, 2 bases at V and 3 bases at J, with 13 bases in the middle. The CDR3 nucleotides read TGTGCCAGCAGCTTAGAGGGATCACTAACAGATACGCAGTATTTT. Protein sequence: CASSLEGSLTDTQYF.

Comment on this clone: Given a much more abundant clone one base away, this may be a read error. The chain carries TRBV4-3 and TRBJ2-3; 10 bases line up with TRBD2. The CDR3 totals 16 residues. Looked up from germline, CDR1 is LGHNA and CDR2 is YSLEER. The CDR3 DNA is TGCACCAGCAGCCAAGGGGAGCGGGGGGGAGCAGATACGCAGTATTTT. It is translated as CTSSQGERGGADTQYF.

The CDR3 nucleotides read TGCGCCAGCAGCTTGGCTAGCGGGAGCTATGAGCAGTTCTTC. It encodes CASSLASGSYEQFF. The rearrangement links TRBV5-1 to TRBJ2-1, with TRBD2 matching 10 bases. The germline V gene encodes CDR1 SGHRS and CDR2 YFSETQ. Trimming removed 0 bases from V and 8 bases from J; junction bases left unmatched: 2. The CDR3 runs 14 residues. Using reference TRBV5-1 and TRBJ2-1 for the parts outside the CDR3, the full variable domain is KAGVTQTPRYLIKTRGQQVTLSCSPISGHRSVSWYQQTPGQGLQFLFEYFSETQRNKGNFPGRFSGRQFSNSRSEMNVSTLELGDSALYLCASSLASGSYEQFFGPGTRLTVL.

This chain uses TRBV4-1 with TRBJ2-1; TRBD2 matches 9 bases. V lost 6 bases to trimming and J lost 8 bases; unmatched junction nucleotides: 11. Germline V lookup: CDR1 MGHRA, CDR2 YSYEKL. The CDR3 spans 15 residues. The CDR3 reads CASRKVAGVGDEQFF. The DNA for the CDR3 is TGCGCCAGCAGGAAGGTAGCGGGAGTGGGGGATGAGCAGTTCTTC.

This chain uses TRBV10-3 with TRBJ2-1; D is possibly TRBD1 or TRBD2 (5 bases each). The CDR3 spans 15 residues. CDR1 ENHRY and CDR2 SYGVKD come from the germline V gene. V dropped 6 bases and J dropped 1 base, with 13 bases sitting between them. DNA of the CDR3: TGTGCCATCAGGAGGGACGGGGCTTCCTACAATGAGCAGTTCTTC. As protein: CAIRRDGASYNEQFF.

The V gene is TRBV30, the J gene TRBJ2-7; 8 nucleotides align to TRBD1. CDR1 is GTSNPN, CDR2 SVGIG, per germline (reference sequence). The CDR3 has 15 amino acids. V shed 2 bases, J shed 5 bases, and the junction held 11 bases outside the gene matches. The CDR3: CAWSSPRQGIHEQYF. DNA of the CDR3: TGTGCCTGGAGTTCTCCGCGACAGGGGATCCACGAGCAGTACTTC.

The chain carries TRBV5-1 and TRBJ2-1, with 9 bases matching TRBD1. J gave up 7 bases and V 7 bases, and 18 bases lay outside the gene matches. Germline lookup yields CDR1 SGHRS and CDR2 YFSETQ. This CDR3 has 17 amino acids. As DNA, the CDR3 is TGCGCCAGCGGCGGGTCTTCTACGGGACAGGGCCGGAATGAGCAGTTCTTC. The encoded protein is CASGGSSTGQGRNEQFF.

The V and J genes are TRBV10-3 and TRBJ2-7, with no clear D. Trimming shortened V by 0 bases and J by 0 bases, and 3 bases separated the two germline ends. Germline V gives CDR1 ENHRY, CDR2 SYGVKD. The CDR3 totals 13 residues. The CDR3 DNA is TGTGCCATCAGTGAGTCGATCTCCTACGAGCAGTACTTC. Amino acid sequence: CAISESISYEQYF.

As for this clone: The sample contains more than one DNA sequence encoding this CDR3. The chain has TRBV29-1 and TRBJ2-1; no clear D. The CDR3 consists of 12 residues. The germline V gene has CDR1 SQVTM and CDR2 ANQGSEA. V lost 3 bases, J lost 4 bases, and 7 bases lay in between. CDR3 nucleotides: TGCAGCGTTGACGGTGGTTACAATGAGCAGTTCTTC. This encodes CSVDGGYNEQFF.

The chain links TRBV6-5 to TRBJ1-5; 7 positions match TRBD1. There are 14 residues in the CDR3. Looked up from germline, CDR1 is MNHEY and CDR2 is SVGAGI. The V segment lost 7 bases and the J segment 9 bases; nucleotides outside the gene matches: 12. CDR3 sequence reads: CASTERDSRGPQHF. The CDR3 DNA follows: TGTGCCAGCACCGAAAGGGACAGCCGAGGGCCCCAGCATTTT.

The CDR3 DNA reads as TGCGCCAGCAGCCACCGCGACAGGGGCGGTGAGCAGTTCTTC. Its protein product is CASSHRDRGGEQFF. V gene TRBV4-1 combines with J gene TRBJ2-1, with 8 bases identical to TRBD1. The CDR3 consists of 14 residues. Germline loops: CDR1 MGHRA, CDR2 YSYEKL. After removal of 3 bases from V and 9 bases from J, the junction contained 7 bases not matched to a gene.

V is TRBV5-1 and J is TRBJ1-1; 8 nucleotides match TRBD1. V was pared by 2 bases and J by 1 base, with 4 bases of the junction left unmatched. The CDR3 is 15 amino acids. Germline V CDR1 and CDR2: SGHRS, YFSETQ. The CDR3 coding sequence is TGCGCCAGCAGCTTTACAGGGGGAACGAACACTGAAGCTTTCTTT. As protein: CASSFTGGTNTEAFF.

The chain recombines TRBV2 with TRBJ2-7; D uncertain. The length of the CDR3 is 14 residues. The V and J ends lost 2 bases and 4 bases respectively, with 12 bases between them. Germline CDR1 SNHLY, CDR2 FYNNEI. The CDR3 spells CASSEFVIGYEQYF. The CDR3 DNA is TGTGCCAGCAGTGAATTCGTTATCGGGTACGAGCAGTACTTC.

V usage is TRBV29-1 and J usage is TRBJ2-5; D gene unclear. The V and J ends lost 4 bases and 4 bases respectively, with 1 base between them. This CDR3 contains 9 residues. In germline, CDR1 is SQVTM, CDR2 ANQGSEA. CDR3 in amino acids: CSVGETQYF. The CDR3 DNA sequence: TGCAGCGTTGGAGAGACCCAGTACTTC. The whole variable domain, filled in from reference TRBV29-1 and TRBJ2-5, reads SAVISQKPSRDICQRGTSLTIQCQVDSQVTMMFWYRQQPGQSLTLIATANQGSEATYESGFVIDKFPISRPNLTFSTLTVSNMSPEDSSIYLCSVGETQYFGPGTRLLVL.

The rearrangement joins TRBV7-9 to TRBJ2-3; D is uncertain. This CDR3 comprises 12 residues. Trimming took off 5 bases at V and 9 bases at J, with 12 bases between the two ends. The germline V gene has CDR1 SEHNR and CDR2 FQNEAQ (reference sequence). CDR3 in DNA: TGTGCCAGCAGCCCCCCAAGGAAAACGCAGTATTTT. This translates into CASSPPRKTQYF.